The source of this T cell receptor beta chain is a study of blood T cell repertoires in COVID-19. Study-wide context: Sample material is recorded as cDNA or gDNA derived from T cells, B-cell-depleted T cells, or PBMCs.

The CDR3 has 16 amino acids. The germline V and J ends were trimmed by 5 bases and 1 base, with 17 bases remaining between them. Germline loops: CDR1 SGHRS, CDR2 YFSETQ. In the original analysis: It was from reference gene primer amplification that nucleated cell counts were estimated. Produced via immunoSEQ multiplex PCR; TCRdb's table is partial and in-frame only. V and J calls plus clone size are reproduced from that table; the DNA served to infer D and trimming. This table has approximately 94,000 clones, less than 85% appearing once. The sequenced sample was peripheral blood. This TCR derives from a human donor in a cohort sampled during active COVID-19. The V and J genes are TRBV5-1 and TRBJ2-3; D is possibly TRBD1 (6 bases). This chain's CDR3 is CASSPQGLGGTDTQYF. Written as DNA, the CDR3 is TGCGCCAGCAGTCCACAGGGATTGGGGGGCACAGATACGCAGTATTTT.